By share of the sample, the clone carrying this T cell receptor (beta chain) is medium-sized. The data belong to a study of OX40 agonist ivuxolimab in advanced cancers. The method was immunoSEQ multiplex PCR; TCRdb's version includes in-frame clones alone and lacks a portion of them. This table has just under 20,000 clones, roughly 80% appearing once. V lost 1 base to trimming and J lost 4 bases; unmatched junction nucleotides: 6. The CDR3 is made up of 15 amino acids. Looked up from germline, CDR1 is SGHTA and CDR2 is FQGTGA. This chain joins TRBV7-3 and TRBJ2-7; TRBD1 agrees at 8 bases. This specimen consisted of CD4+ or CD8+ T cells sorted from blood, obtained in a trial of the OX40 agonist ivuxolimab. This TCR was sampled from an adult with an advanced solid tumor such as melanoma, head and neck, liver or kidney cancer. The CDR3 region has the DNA TGTGCCAGCAGCTTAAGACAGGGGAGGAAGTACGAGCAGTACTTC. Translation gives CASSLRQGRKYEQYF.